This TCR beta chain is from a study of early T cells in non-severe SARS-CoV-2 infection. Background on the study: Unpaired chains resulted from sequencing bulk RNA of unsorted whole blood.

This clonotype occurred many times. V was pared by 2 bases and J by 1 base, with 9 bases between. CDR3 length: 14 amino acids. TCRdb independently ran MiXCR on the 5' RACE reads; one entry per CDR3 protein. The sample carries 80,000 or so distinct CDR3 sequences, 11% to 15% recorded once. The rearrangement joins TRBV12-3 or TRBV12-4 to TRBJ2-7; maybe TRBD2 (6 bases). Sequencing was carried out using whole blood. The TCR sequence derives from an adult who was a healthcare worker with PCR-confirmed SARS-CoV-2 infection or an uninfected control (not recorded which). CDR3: CASSLYGGSYEQYF. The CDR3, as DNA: TGTGCCAGCAGTTTATACGGGGGATCCTACGAGCAGTACTTC.